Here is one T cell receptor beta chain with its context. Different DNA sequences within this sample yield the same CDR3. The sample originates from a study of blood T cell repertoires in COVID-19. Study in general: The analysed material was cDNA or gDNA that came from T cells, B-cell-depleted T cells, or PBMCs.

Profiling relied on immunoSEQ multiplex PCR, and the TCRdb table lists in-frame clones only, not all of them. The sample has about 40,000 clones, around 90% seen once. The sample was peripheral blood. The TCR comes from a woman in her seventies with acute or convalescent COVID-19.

Here the CDR3 reads CASSQAVTTGGEQFF. The CDR3 DNA sequence: TGCGCCAGCAGCCAAGCCGTAACGACGGGGGGTGAGCAGTTCTTC. This chain uses TRBV4-3 with TRBJ2-1; TRBD2 aligns across 7 bases. This CDR3 has 15 residues. The V segment lost 1 base and the J segment 9 bases; nucleotides outside the gene matches: 9. CDR1 and CDR2 from the germline V gene are LGHNA and YSLEER.